These 26 T cell receptor beta chains share one sample of origin, sequenced in a study of regulatory T cells in long-lasting Graves disease. In building TCR beta libraries, iRepertoire HTBI primers were used together with Arm-PCR of CDR3 regions. TCRdb independently ran MiXCR on the multiplex PCR reads; one entry per CDR3 protein. Among roughly 430,000 distinct CDR3 sequences listed, roughly 21% were seen once. The sample's time point: persistent/refractory GD, antithyroid drugs over 5 years with positive TRAb. The TCR library was made from RNA extracted from PBMCs. This specimen consisted of peripheral blood mononuclear cells (PBMCs), obtained when the disease was refractory, from a patient treated with antithyroid drugs. The receptors originated from a female donor with Graves disease.

The chain carries TRBV27 and TRBJ2-7, with D possibly TRBD2 on 5 matching bases. Germline-derived CDR1 and CDR2 are MNHEY and SMNVEV (reference sequence). Trimming took 6 bases from V and 8 from J, leaving 17 bases between them. The CDR3 has 13 amino acids. The CDR3 sequence is CASSTHTGIKQYF. The CDR3 DNA is TGTGCCAGCAGCACCCATACGGGGATTAAGCAGTACTTC.

This clonotype was recorded many times. The gene calls are TRBV12-3 or TRBV12-4 and TRBJ1-2; D remains ambiguous. The V end lost 6 bases, the J end lost 4 bases, and 18 bases lay between the germline ends. This CDR3 comprises 15 residues. The CDR3 DNA is TGTGCCAGCAGCCCCGAAGGGCGTGGGTTCTATGGCTACACCTTC. Amino acid sequence: CASSPEGRGFYGYTF.

The chain joins TRBV28 to TRBJ1-5; D is possibly TRBD1 (5 bases). The V gene lost 4 bases and the J gene lost 6 bases, with 13 bases spanning the gap. The CDR3 spans 14 residues. Germline V CDR1 and CDR2: MDHEN, SYDVKM. CDR3 DNA: TGTGCCAGCAGTTCCGGATTTGGGGGTCAGCCCCAGCATTTT. Its protein product is CASSSGFGGQPQHF.

This clonotype turned up a few times. V gene TRBV5-4 combines with J gene TRBJ2-7; 7 bases agree with TRBD1. This CDR3 is 14 amino acids long. The germline CDR1 and CDR2 sequences are SGHNT and YYREEE (reference sequence). J lost 4 bases, V lost 3 bases, and 7 bases had no gene match. The CDR3: CASSSGQRDYEQYF. The CDR3 nucleotides are TGTGCCAGCAGCTCGGGACAGAGGGATTACGAGCAGTACTTC.

In this sample, this clonotype turned up a few times. The chain employs TRBV10-3 and TRBJ2-7; tentatively, D is TRBD2 (6 bases). This CDR3 has 14 amino acids. The V and J ends lost 8 bases and 3 bases respectively, with 17 bases between them. Germline assignment: CDR1 ENHRY and CDR2 SYGVKD. The CDR3 DNA follows: TGTGCCATCGGGGGGTCAAGTGGCCTCTACGAGCAGTACTTC. Encoded protein: CAIGGSSGLYEQYF.

This chain connects TRBV3-1 to TRBJ2-5; the D is unclear. The J call is doubtful: the DNA matches TRBJ2-1 better. Germline V gene lookup returns CDR1 LGHDT and CDR2 YNNKEL (reference sequence). This CDR3 is 12 amino acids long. CDR3 sequence (DNA): TGTGCCAGCAGCCAACTTGACCGGGAGCAGTTCTTC. Translating gives CASSQLDREQFF.

This chain uses TRBV9 with TRBJ1-6; possible D gene TRBD1, 6 bases. The V end was cut by 6 bases, the J end by 8 bases, with 9 bases between. CDR1 and CDR2 (germline): SGDLS, YYNGEE. The CDR3 is made up of 12 amino acids. The CDR3 sequence: CASKGGDSPLHF. DNA for the CDR3: TGTGCCAGCAAAGGGGGTGATTCACCCCTCCACTTT.

This clonotype was counted between two and nine times. The chain employs TRBV12-3 or TRBV12-4 and TRBJ2-7; tentatively, D is TRBD1 or TRBD2 (5 bases each). V lost 5 bases and J 4 bases, leaving 24 bases between the germline ends. The CDR3 sequence is 17 residues long. CDR3: CASSRREKDGTAYEQYF. For the CDR3, the DNA is TGTGCCAGCAGTCGTAGAGAAAAGGACGGGACCGCGTACGAGCAGTACTTC.

Only a few counts were recorded for this clonotype. V and J are TRBV19 and TRBJ2-4; the D call may be TRBD1 or TRBD2 (5 bases each). Germline V gene lookup returns CDR1 LNHDA and CDR2 SQIVND (reference sequence). The CDR3 covers 16 residues. V was shortened by 1 base and J by 4 bases, with 14 bases between the two germline ends. The CDR3 loop is CASSIGGAREKNIQYF. CDR3 in DNA: TGTGCCAGTAGTATAGGAGGGGCCAGGGAGAAAAACATTCAGTACTTC.

The CDR3 spells CSARDPRGPSYEQYF. Written as DNA, the CDR3 is TGCAGTGCTAGAGATCCCCGCGGACCCTCCTACGAGCAGTACTTC. V gene TRBV20-1 combines with J gene TRBJ2-7, with unresolved D. V was pared by 0 bases and J by 0 bases, with 12 bases between. Germline lookup yields CDR1 DFQATT and CDR2 SNEGSKA (reference sequence). The CDR3 totals 15 residues.

This CDR3 is CASTPTWESDEQFF. The CDR3 DNA reads as TGTGCCAGCACCCCGACCTGGGAGAGCGATGAGCAGTTCTTC. The rearrangement joins TRBV7-2 to TRBJ2-1; TRBD2 is a possible D gene (5 bases). Germline-derived CDR1 and CDR2 are SGHTA and FQGNSA. Between the trimmed V and J ends, which lost 7 bases and 8 bases, there was a span of 18 bases. CDR3 size: 14 residues.

This clonotype was seen a handful of times. This sequence joins TRBV14 and TRBJ1-5; no reliable D call. Germline assignment: CDR1 SGHDN and CDR2 FVKESK. The V gene lost 1 base and the J gene lost 5 bases, with 9 bases spanning the gap. CDR3 size: 14 residues. CDR3 DNA: TGTGCCAGCAGCCAAGGGGCAGGCGATCAGCCCCAGCATTTT. Amino acids: CASSQGAGDQPQHF.

This clonotype was seen only a few times. V is TRBV24-1 and J is TRBJ2-3, with no clear D. The V end lost 5 bases, the J end lost 0 bases, and 8 bases lay between the germline ends. There are 14 residues in the CDR3. Germline-derived CDR1 and CDR2 are KGHDR and SFDVKD. CDR3 in amino acids: CATSGHLSTDTQYF. CDR3 nucleotides: TGTGCCACCAGTGGGCACCTTAGCACAGATACGCAGTATTTT.

V and J are TRBV7-3 and TRBJ2-5; 15 bases line up with TRBD2. Unmatched junction bases numbered 4, after V lost 3 bases and J lost 5 bases. Germline CDR1 reads SGHTA; CDR2 reads FQGTGA. The CDR3 length is 16 residues. CDR3 DNA sequence: TGTGCCAGCAGCTTTGGGACTAGCGGGAGGCCGGAGACCCAGTACTTC. Translating it yields CASSFGTSGRPETQYF.

This clonotype showed up many times. One end of the junction is discordant with germline, which a read error may explain. This sequence joins TRBV28 and TRBJ1-1; 7 nucleotides match TRBD1. The CDR3 is 15 amino acids. CDR1 and CDR2 from the germline V gene are MDHEN and SYDVKM. CDR3: CTSSDTDRASTEAFF. The CDR3 nucleotides read TGTACCAGCAGTGATACCGACAGGGCCAGCACTGAAGCTTTCTTT.

This clonotype was detected ten times or more. V usage is TRBV20-1 and J usage is TRBJ2-7, with D possibly matching TRBD2 (7 bases). Trimming shortened V by 0 bases and J by 0 bases, and 18 bases separated the two germline ends. The CDR3 loop spans 17 amino acids. Germline values: CDR1 DFQATT, CDR2 SNEGSKA (reference sequence). The CDR3 sequence is CSARDPGAGRASYEQYF. The CDR3 coding sequence is TGCAGTGCTAGAGACCCAGGGGCAGGGAGGGCCTCCTACGAGCAGTACTTC.

The chain employs TRBV20-1 and TRBJ2-6; a possible D gene is TRBD1 (6 bases). The V end lost 1 base, the J end lost 0 bases, and 13 bases lay between the germline ends. This CDR3 has 17 amino acids. Germline V gene data show CDR1 as DFQATT and CDR2 as SNEGSKA (reference sequence). The CDR3 DNA reads TGCAGTGCTAGAGGGATGGCAGGGGACTCTGGGGCCAACGTCCTGACTTTC. This encodes CSARGMAGDSGANVLTF.

This clonotype was detected only a few times. The V and J genes are TRBV5-4 and TRBJ2-4; no definite D call. V dropped 2 bases and J dropped 6 bases, with 9 bases sitting between them. Germline V gene sequence: CDR1 SGHNT, CDR2 YYREEE (reference sequence). This CDR3 has 13 amino acids. The CDR3 here is CASSFLDVNIQYF. CDR3 coding DNA: TGTGCCAGCAGCTTCCTAGACGTAAACATTCAGTACTTC.

This sequence joins TRBV9 and TRBJ2-5; 7 bases line up with TRBD2. The CDR3 runs 16 residues. The ends lost 4 bases at V and 2 bases at J; junction bases unmatched: 11. The germline gives CDR1 SGDLS, CDR2 YYNGEE. CDR3 sequence (DNA): TGTGCCAGCAGCCTTTCTGGGGGGGGGATGCAAGAGACCCAGTACTTC. Its protein product is CASSLSGGGMQETQYF.

This clonotype showed up many times. The rearrangement joins TRBV28 to TRBJ1-2, with D maybe TRBD1 (6 bases). V lost 4 bases to trimming and J lost 5 bases, with 8 bases between them. The CDR3 covers 12 residues. The germline CDR1 and CDR2 sequences are MDHEN and SYDVKM. The CDR3 sequence is CASSSDRYGYTF. CDR3 nucleotide sequence: TGTGCCAGCAGTTCGGACAGATATGGCTACACCTTC.

This clonotype was seen repeatedly, ten times or more. V and J are TRBV12-3 or TRBV12-4 and TRBJ2-2; 14 bases align to TRBD2. The V segment lost 4 bases and the J segment 2 bases; nucleotides outside the gene matches: 3. There are 17 residues in the CDR3. Here the CDR3 reads CASSSGLAGGNTGELFF. The CDR3 bases are TGTGCCAGCAGTTCCGGACTAGCGGGAGGTAACACCGGGGAGCTGTTTTTT.

This clonotype was observed a handful of times. The rearrangement joins TRBV5-6 to TRBJ1-5, with a weak D call TRBD1 (6 bases). The ends were cut back, 2 bases at V and 0 bases at J, with 9 bases in the middle. Germline-derived CDR1 and CDR2 are SGHDT and YYEEEE. This CDR3 has 15 residues. In nucleotides, the CDR3 is TGTGCCAGCAGCTTTCGGACAGATAGCAATCAGCCCCAGCATTTT. Its translation: CASSFRTDSNQPQHF.

The CDR3 loop reads CSARDQRLNTEAFF. DNA of the CDR3: TGCAGTGCTAGAGATCAACGATTGAACACTGAAGCTTTCTTT. The chain joins TRBV20-1 to TRBJ1-1; D ambiguous. CDR1 is DFQATT, CDR2 SNEGSKA, per germline (reference sequence). V was shortened by 0 bases and J by 0 bases, with 8 bases between the two germline ends. CDR3 size: 14 residues.

V usage is TRBV2 and J usage is TRBJ2-1, with a tentative D call TRBD2 (6 bases). The V end was cut by 3 bases, the J end by 5 bases, with 14 bases between. This CDR3 comprises 15 residues. Germline V CDR1 and CDR2: SNHLY, FYNNEI. The CDR3 nucleotides are TGTGCCAGCAGTGACCGCGGGGCCACCAACAATGAGCAGTTCTTC. It encodes CASSDRGATNNEQFF.

DNA for the CDR3: TGTGCCAGCAGTGCGGCTAGGGGTCAGGGTGAGCAGTTCTTC. Protein: CASSAARGQGEQFF. This chain links TRBV2 with TRBJ2-1, with D possibly matching TRBD1 (5 bases). V lost 4 bases and J lost 9, with 16 bases in between. This CDR3 is 14 amino acids long. CDR1 and CDR2 from the germline V gene are SNHLY and FYNNEI.

This clonotype has a count of ten or more. The J gene is TRBJ1-5, the V gene TRBV12-3 or TRBV12-4; D uncertain. The CDR3 contains 14 residues. The V gene lost 5 bases and the J gene lost 7 bases, with 15 bases spanning the gap. The CDR3 sequence: CASSLRSRNQPQHF. For the CDR3, the DNA is TGTGCCAGCAGTCTCCGTTCGCGGAACCAGCCCCAGCATTTT.